There are a few counts of the clone carrying this T cell receptor (beta chain). Template material for amplifying TCR beta CDR3 regions consisted of RNA transcripts. A set of HTBI primers served as the primers for a first-round RT-PCR of the TCR CDR3. TCRdb passed the multiplex PCR reads through MiXCR, listing each CDR3 protein once. In the table there are some 490,000 distinct CDR3 sequences, approximately 22% of which are singletons. In germline, CDR1 is SGHTA, CDR2 FQGNSA. CDR3 size: 17 residues. Trimming took 2 bases from V and 1 from J; bases not matched to a gene: 10. These data originate in a study of T cells in Graves' hyperthyroidism and ophthalmopathy. Each diagnosis drew on symptoms, thyroxine, TRAb, thyroid ultrasound and orbital computed tomography findings.

The chain is built from TRBV7-2 and TRBJ1-1, with 7 bases lining up with TRBD1. The sequencing input was blood. This sequence was found in a woman in her seventies with Graves' ophthalmopathy. CDR3 bases: TGTGCCAGCAGCTTACGGGGGCAGGGGGTGGGGAACACTGAAGCTTTCTTT. Residues: CASSLRGQGVGNTEAFF.